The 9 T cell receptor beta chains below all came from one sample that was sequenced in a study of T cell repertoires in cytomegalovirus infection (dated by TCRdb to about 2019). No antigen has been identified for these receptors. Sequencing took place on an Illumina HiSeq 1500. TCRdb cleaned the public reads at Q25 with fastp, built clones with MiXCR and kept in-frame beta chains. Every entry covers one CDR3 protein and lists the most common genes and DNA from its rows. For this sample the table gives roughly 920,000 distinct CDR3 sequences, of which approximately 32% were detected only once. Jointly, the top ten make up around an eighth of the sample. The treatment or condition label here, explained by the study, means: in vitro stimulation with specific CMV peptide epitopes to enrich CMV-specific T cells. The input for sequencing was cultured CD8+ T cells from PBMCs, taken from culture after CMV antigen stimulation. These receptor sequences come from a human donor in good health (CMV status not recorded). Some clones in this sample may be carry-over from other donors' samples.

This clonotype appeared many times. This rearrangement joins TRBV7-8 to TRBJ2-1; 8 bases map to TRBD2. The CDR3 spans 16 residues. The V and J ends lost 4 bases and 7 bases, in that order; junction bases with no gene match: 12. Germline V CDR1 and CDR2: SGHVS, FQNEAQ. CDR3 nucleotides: TGTGCCAGCAGCTCCGCCGCGGGGGGAGCCTGGAATGAGCAGTTCTTC. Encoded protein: CASSSAAGGAWNEQFF.

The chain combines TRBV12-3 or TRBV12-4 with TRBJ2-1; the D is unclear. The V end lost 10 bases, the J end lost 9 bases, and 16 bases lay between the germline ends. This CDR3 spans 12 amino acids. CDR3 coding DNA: TGTGCCACCACCCATTCCCCCAGTGAGCAGTTCTTC. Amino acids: CATTHSPSEQFF.

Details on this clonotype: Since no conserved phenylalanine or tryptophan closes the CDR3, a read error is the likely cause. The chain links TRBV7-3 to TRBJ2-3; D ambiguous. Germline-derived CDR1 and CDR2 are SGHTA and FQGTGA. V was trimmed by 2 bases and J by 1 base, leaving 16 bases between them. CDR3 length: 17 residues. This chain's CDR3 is CASSLEVRGRRTDTQYS. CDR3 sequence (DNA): TGTGCCAGCAGCTTAGAGGTCCGTGGCAGACGCACAGATACGCAGTATTCT.

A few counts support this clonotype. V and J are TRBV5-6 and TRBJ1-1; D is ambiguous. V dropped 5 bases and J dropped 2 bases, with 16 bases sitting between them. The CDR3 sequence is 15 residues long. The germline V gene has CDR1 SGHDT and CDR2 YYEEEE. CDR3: CASSYLFRSNTEAFF. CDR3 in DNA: TGTGCCAGCAGTTATTTATTCCGGAGTAACACTGAAGCTTTCTTT.

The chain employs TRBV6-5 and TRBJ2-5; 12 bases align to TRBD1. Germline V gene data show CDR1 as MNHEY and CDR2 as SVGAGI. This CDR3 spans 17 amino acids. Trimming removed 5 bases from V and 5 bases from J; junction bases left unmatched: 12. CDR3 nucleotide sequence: TGTGCCAGCAGTCTCTCCATCGGGACAGGGGGCAGGGAGACCCAGTACTTC. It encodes CASSLSIGTGGRETQYF.

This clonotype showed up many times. CDR3 nucleotide sequence: TGTGCCAGCAGCTTACCACCAGCGGGGACCTCCTACAATGAGCAGTTCTTC. It encodes CASSLPPAGTSYNEQFF. The chain joins TRBV7-6 to TRBJ2-1, with TRBD2 matching over 7 bases. CDR1 is SGHVS and CDR2 is FNYEAQ in the germline V gene. The CDR3 extends over 17 amino acids. Trimming removed 2 bases from V and 0 bases from J; junction bases left unmatched: 7.

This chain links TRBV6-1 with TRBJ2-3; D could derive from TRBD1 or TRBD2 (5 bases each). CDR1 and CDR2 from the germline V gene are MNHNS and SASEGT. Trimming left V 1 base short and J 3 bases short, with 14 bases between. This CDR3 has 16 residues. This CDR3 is CASSEVTGLLTDTQYF. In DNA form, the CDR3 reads TGTGCCAGCAGTGAAGTCACGGGGCTTTTGACAGATACGCAGTATTTT.

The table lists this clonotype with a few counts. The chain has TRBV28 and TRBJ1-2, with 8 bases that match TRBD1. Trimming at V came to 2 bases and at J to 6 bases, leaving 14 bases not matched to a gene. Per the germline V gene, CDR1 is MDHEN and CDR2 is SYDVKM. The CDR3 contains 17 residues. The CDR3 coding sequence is TGTGCCAGCAGTTTAAGGACAGGGCTCACCGATTACCATGGCTACACCTTC. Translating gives CASSLRTGLTDYHGYTF.

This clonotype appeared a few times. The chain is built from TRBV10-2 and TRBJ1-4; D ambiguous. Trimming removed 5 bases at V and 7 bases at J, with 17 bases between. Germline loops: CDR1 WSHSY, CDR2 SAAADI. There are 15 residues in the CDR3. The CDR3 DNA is TGCGCCAGCAGTACGGTGTGGGTCCAAGTTGAAAAACTGTTTTTT. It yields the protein CASSTVWVQVEKLFF.